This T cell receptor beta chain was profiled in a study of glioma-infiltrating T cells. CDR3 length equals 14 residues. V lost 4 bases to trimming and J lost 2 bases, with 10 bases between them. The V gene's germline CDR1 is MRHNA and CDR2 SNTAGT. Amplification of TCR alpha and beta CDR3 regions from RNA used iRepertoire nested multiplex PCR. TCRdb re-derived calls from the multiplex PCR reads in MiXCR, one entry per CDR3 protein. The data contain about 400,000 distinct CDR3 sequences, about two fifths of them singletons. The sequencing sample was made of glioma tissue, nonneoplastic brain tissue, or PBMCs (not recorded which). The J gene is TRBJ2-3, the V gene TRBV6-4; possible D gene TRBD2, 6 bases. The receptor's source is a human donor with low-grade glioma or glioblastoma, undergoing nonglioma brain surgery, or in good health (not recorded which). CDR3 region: CASSVEGFTDTQYF. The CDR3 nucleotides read TGTGCCAGCAGTGTGGAGGGGTTCACAGATACGCAGTATTTT.